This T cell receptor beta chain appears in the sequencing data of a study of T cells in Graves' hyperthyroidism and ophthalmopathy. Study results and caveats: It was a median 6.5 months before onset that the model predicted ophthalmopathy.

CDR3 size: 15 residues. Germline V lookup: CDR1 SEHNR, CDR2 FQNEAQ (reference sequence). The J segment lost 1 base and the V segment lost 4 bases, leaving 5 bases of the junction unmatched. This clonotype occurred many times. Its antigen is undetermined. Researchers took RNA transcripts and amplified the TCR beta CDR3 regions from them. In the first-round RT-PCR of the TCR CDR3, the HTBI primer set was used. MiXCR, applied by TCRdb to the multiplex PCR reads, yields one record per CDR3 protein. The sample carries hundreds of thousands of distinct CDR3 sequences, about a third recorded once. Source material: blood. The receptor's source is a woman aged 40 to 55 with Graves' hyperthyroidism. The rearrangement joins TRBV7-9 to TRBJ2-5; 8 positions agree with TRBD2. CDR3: CASSWVAGLQETQYF. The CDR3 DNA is TGTGCCAGCAGCTGGGTAGCGGGACTCCAAGAGACCCAGTACTTC.